The 12 T cell receptor beta chains below come from one sample, sequenced in a study of spatial heterogeneity in lung cancer. Stated time point: blood at routine non-recurrence follow-up after resection. The authors sequenced whole RNA from tumor, nontumor lung or frozen PBMC without sorting. TCRdb fed the 5' RACE reads into MiXCR, producing one record per CDR3 protein. Of roughly 120,000 distinct CDR3 sequences in the sample, less than 15% were seen once. The sequencing here drew on PBMCs, taken at follow-up. Receptors were obtained from a male donor with early-stage non-small cell lung cancer.

The chain recombines TRBV7-9 with TRBJ1-1; TRBD1 might be the D (5 bases). The ends were cut back, 2 bases at V and 3 bases at J, with 13 bases in the middle. The CDR3 contains 15 residues. Germline CDR1 and CDR2: SEHNR and FQNEAQ (reference sequence). The CDR3 is CASSLSHPGDTEAFF. CDR3 nucleotides: TGTGCCAGCAGCTTATCCCACCCGGGGGACACTGAAGCTTTCTTT.

This clonotype was counted between two and nine times. The chain is built from TRBV7-9 and TRBJ1-4, with TRBD1 matching 7 bases. With 6 bases clipped from V and 3 bases from J, the junction kept 10 bases outside the gene matches. The germline CDR1 and CDR2 sequences are SEHNR and FQNEAQ (reference sequence). This CDR3 has 16 amino acids. CDR3 sequence: CASRHQNRGPNEKLFF. CDR3 DNA: TGTGCCAGCAGGCATCAGAACAGGGGACCTAATGAAAAACTGTTTTTT.

This clonotype has a count of ten or more. The rearrangement links TRBV7-9 to TRBJ1-6; D gene uncertain. With 1 base removed from V and 9 bases from J, the gap between germline ends came to 4 bases. Germline CDR1 SEHNR, CDR2 FQNEAQ (reference sequence). This CDR3 contains 12 residues. CDR3 sequence: CASSLGGSPLHF. CDR3 nucleotide sequence: TGTGCCAGCAGCTTAGGTGGTTCACCCCTCCACTTT.

At least ten counts were recorded for this clonotype. This sequence joins TRBV24-1 and TRBJ2-1; 11 positions agree with TRBD1. CDR1 is KGHDR and CDR2 is SFDVKD in the germline V gene. The CDR3 length is 16 residues. Trimming at V came to 4 bases and at J to 3 bases, leaving 4 bases not matched to a gene. The CDR3 loop is CATSDTGTGGYNEQFF. CDR3 DNA sequence: TGTGCCACCAGTGACACCGGGACAGGGGGCTACAATGAGCAGTTCTTC.

This clonotype was found many times. For the CDR3, the DNA is TGCAGCGTCCAAGCGGGCAGGAGCTCCTACAATGAGCAGTTCTTC. Its translation: CSVQAGRSSYNEQFF. V is TRBV29-1 and J is TRBJ2-1; maybe TRBD2 (6 bases). CDR1 SQVTM and CDR2 ANQGSEA come from the germline V gene. V was cut by 6 bases and J by 0 bases, with 15 bases left in between. The CDR3 sequence is 15 residues long.

The chain combines TRBV15 with TRBJ1-5, with 7 nucleotides matching TRBD1. V shed 2 bases and J 4 bases; nucleotides not matched to a gene: 8. Germline loops: CDR1 LNHNV, CDR2 YYDKDF (reference sequence). CDR3 length: 16 residues. The CDR3 nucleotides are TGTGCCACCAGCAGACCTGCCGGGACAGCTAATCAGCCCCAGCATTTT. Its protein is CATSRPAGTANQPQHF.

This clonotype was picked up many times. The rearrangement joins TRBV6-1 to TRBJ1-5, with 7 bases aligning to TRBD1. CDR3 length: 15 residues. V trimming: 8 bases; J trimming: 0 bases; junction bases outside the gene matches: 7. CDR1 MNHNS and CDR2 SASEGT come from the germline V gene. The CDR3 DNA sequence: TGTGCCAGCCTAACACAGGGGAATAGCAATCAGCCCCAGCATTTT. Protein sequence: CASLTQGNSNQPQHF.

The V gene is TRBV5-1, the J gene TRBJ2-7; 8 bases fit TRBD1. Germline V gene data show CDR1 as SGHRS and CDR2 as YFSETQ. The ends lost 4 bases at V and 5 bases at J; junction bases unmatched: 8. CDR3 size: 14 residues. The CDR3 bases are TGCGCCAGCAGCCCCCGGACAGGGATCAACGAGCAGTACTTC. This encodes CASSPRTGINEQYF.

This clonotype was detected only a few times. The rearrangement links TRBV24-1 to TRBJ2-2; a possible D gene is TRBD2 (5 bases). The length of the CDR3 is 15 residues. V lost 9 bases to trimming and J lost 0 bases, with 13 bases between them. CDR1 KGHDR and CDR2 SFDVKD come from the germline V gene. CDR3 loop: CATQIAGSNTGELFF. CDR3 nucleotides: TGTGCCACCCAAATCGCGGGTTCGAACACCGGGGAGCTGTTTTTT.

This clonotype was observed at least ten times. This chain connects TRBV7-2 to TRBJ2-5; no firm D call. V lost 3 bases, J lost 4 bases, and 3 bases lay in between. The CDR3 totals 11 residues. In germline, CDR1 is SGHTA, CDR2 FQGNSA. CDR3 protein: CASSFAETQYF. The CDR3 region has the DNA TGTGCCAGCAGCTTCGCAGAGACCCAGTACTTC.

The chain employs TRBV9 and TRBJ1-3; D ambiguous. The CDR3 extends over 15 amino acids. In germline, CDR1 is SGDLS, CDR2 YYNGEE. V lost 2 bases, J lost 4 bases, and 13 bases lay in between. The CDR3 bases are TGTGCCAGCAGCGTGAGCGGGGTAATCGGAAACACCATATATTTT. This sequence encodes CASSVSGVIGNTIYF.

This clonotype has a count of ten or more. The chain employs TRBV29-1 and TRBJ2-7; TRBD1 matches 7 bases. This CDR3 is 12 amino acids long. Germline V gene data show CDR1 as SQVTM and CDR2 as ANQGSEA. The V and J ends lost 7 bases and 5 bases, in that order; junction bases with no gene match: 8. This CDR3 reads CSGWDSPNEQYF. The CDR3 bases are TGCAGCGGGTGGGACAGCCCCAACGAGCAGTACTTC.